A single sample is the source of the 8 T cell receptor beta chains below, sequenced in a study of blood T cell repertoires in COVID-19. Profiling relied on immunoSEQ multiplex PCR, and the TCRdb table lists in-frame clones only, not all of them. The sample lists some 390,000 clones, more than 80% occurring once. Sequencing was done on a sample of PBMCs or T cells enriched from blood (not recorded which). The receptors were sampled from a man aged 25 to 40 who had recovered from COVID-19.

This clone was detected only once. CDR3 sequence: CASSQTGGNEQFF. The DNA of the CDR3 is TGTGCCAGCAGCCAAACGGGGGGCAATGAGCAGTTCTTC. The gene calls are TRBV5-4 and TRBJ2-1; TRBD2 aligns across 7 bases. Germline V CDR1 and CDR2: SGHNT, YYREEE (reference sequence). With V trimmed by 4 bases and J by 6 bases, 4 bases remained unmatched. CDR3 size: 13 residues.

This clone was counted once. The chain combines TRBV7-8 with TRBJ2-1, with D possibly matching TRBD1 (5 bases). Germline lookup yields CDR1 SGHVS and CDR2 FQNEAQ. The CDR3 contains 13 residues. V was pared by 7 bases and J by 4 bases, with 11 bases between. The DNA of the CDR3 is TGTGCCAGCAACCTAAACAGGTACAATGAGCAGTTCTTC. This codes for CASNLNRYNEQFF.

This clone was observed a few times. This sample also contains other DNA sequences that code for the same CDR3. The chain couples TRBV27 to TRBJ1-1; a weak D match, TRBD1 (6 bases). Germline V gene lookup returns CDR1 MNHEY and CDR2 SMNVEV (reference sequence). The length of the CDR3 is 12 residues. The V end was cut by 8 bases, the J end by 1 base, with 8 bases between. DNA of the CDR3: TGTGCCAGCCGGACAGCGAACACTGAAGCTTTCTTT. Its translation is CASRTANTEAFF.

This chain connects TRBV4-1 to TRBJ2-1, with D maybe TRBD1 (5 bases). The CDR3 has 13 residues. The germline V gene encodes CDR1 MGHRA and CDR2 YSYEKL. Trimming shortened V by 1 base and J by 6 bases, and 7 bases separated the two germline ends. The CDR3 nucleotides read TGCGCCAGCAGCCAAGTTAGGGGCAATGAGCAGTTCTTC. Translation: CASSQVRGNEQFF.

In nucleotides, the CDR3 is TGTGCCAGCAGCCCGTCTGGCACAGATACGCAGTATTTT. This sequence encodes CASSPSGTDTQYF. This chain links TRBV3-1 (or the pseudogene TRBV3-2) with TRBJ2-3; D uncertain. Germline loops: CDR1 LGHDT, CDR2 YNNKEL (reference sequence). Trimming pared 4 bases from V and 1 base from J, leaving 6 bases between. The CDR3 extends over 13 amino acids.

The chain joins TRBV5-8 to TRBJ1-5, with TRBD1 as a possible D gene (6 bases). There are 13 residues in the CDR3. V was clipped by 4 bases and J by 4 bases, with 9 bases between them. The germline V gene encodes CDR1 SGHTS and CDR2 YDEGEE. The CDR3, as DNA: TGTGCCAGCAGCCGGGACAATAATCAGCCCCAGCATTTT. Translation: CASSRDNNQPQHF.

The V call is TRBV11-1, the J call TRBJ1-6, with D uncertain. V lost 2 bases to trimming and J lost 7 bases, with 12 bases between them. The CDR3 has 15 residues. CDR1 and CDR2 from the germline V gene are SGHAT and FQDESV (reference sequence). The CDR3 DNA reads TGTGCCAGCAGCTTAAGACGCGACATGAATTCACCCCTCCACTTT. This gives the protein CASSLRRDMNSPLHF.

The chain has TRBV4-1 and TRBJ1-2, with D perhaps matching TRBD1 (5 bases). Germline assignment: CDR1 MGHRA and CDR2 YSYEKL. V was trimmed by 0 bases and J by 5 bases, leaving 13 bases between them. This CDR3 spans 15 amino acids. CDR3 loop: CASSQDLGQVYGYTF. The CDR3 bases are TGCGCCAGCAGCCAAGATCTGGGGCAGGTTTATGGCTACACCTTC.